A single sample is the source of the 21 T cell receptor beta chains below, sequenced in a study of T cells in Graves' hyperthyroidism and ophthalmopathy. The CDR3 regions of TCR beta were amplified from RNA transcripts. A first-round RT-PCR of the TCR CDR3 used the HTBI primer set. TCRdb re-called the multiplex PCR reads through MiXCR, storing one row per CDR3 protein. Of under 350,000 distinct CDR3 sequences listed, about 18% are singletons. Sequencing was carried out using blood. Every receptor here comes from a woman aged 60 to 75 with Graves' ophthalmopathy.

V usage is TRBV27 and J usage is TRBJ2-2; unclear D gene. The CDR3 consists of 14 residues. The germline V and J ends were trimmed by 6 bases and 0 bases, with 8 bases remaining between them. In germline, CDR1 is MNHEY, CDR2 SMNVEV (reference sequence). This CDR3 is CASSLHPNTGELFF. CDR3 nucleotide sequence: TGTGCCAGCAGCCTACATCCGAACACCGGGGAGCTGTTTTTT.

The J gene is TRBJ2-5, the V gene TRBV6-2 or TRBV6-3; possibly TRBD2 for D (5 bases). Germline lookup yields CDR1 MNHEY and CDR2 SVGEGT. Trimming removed 6 bases from V and 5 bases from J, with 19 bases in between. CDR3 length: 15 amino acids. CDR3 loop: CASSPGLVSTETQYF. CDR3 nucleotide sequence: TGTGCCAGCAGCCCCGGACTGGTTTCGACGGAGACCCAGTACTTC.

This clonotype was found many times. V usage is TRBV20-1 and J usage is TRBJ2-7; 8 positions agree with TRBD1. Germline values: CDR1 DFQATT, CDR2 SNEGSKA (reference sequence). Trimming cost V 6 bases and J 0 bases; bases outside gene matches: 4. The CDR3 totals 13 residues. The CDR3 DNA is TGCAGTGCGGGACAGGCTTTCTCCTACGAGCAGTACTTC. It encodes CSAGQAFSYEQYF.

This clonotype was counted at least ten times. The chain couples TRBV2 to TRBJ2-5; D remains unclear. This CDR3 has 11 residues. Germline CDR1 and CDR2: SNHLY and FYNNEI. V gave up 6 bases and J gave up 4 bases, with 6 bases separating them. This CDR3 is CASSTRETQYF. The DNA for the CDR3 is TGTGCCAGCAGCACACGAGAGACCCAGTACTTC.

This rearrangement joins TRBV4-2 to TRBJ1-5; D remains ambiguous. This CDR3 has 21 residues. Trimming shortened V by 1 base and J by 1 base, and 26 bases separated the two germline ends. CDR1 and CDR2 from the germline V gene are LGHNA and YNFKEQ. CDR3: CASSQGSGSPHSFTSNQPQHF. The CDR3 DNA sequence: TGTGCCAGCAGCCAAGGTTCGGGTTCTCCCCATTCCTTTACGAGCAATCAGCCCCAGCATTTT.

The J gene is TRBJ1-3, the V gene TRBV4-2; no reliable D call. This CDR3 is 16 amino acids long. V lost 0 bases and J 0 bases, leaving 9 bases between the germline ends. The germline V gene encodes CDR1 LGHNA and CDR2 YNFKEQ. CDR3 amino acids: CASSQDYEASGNTIYF. CDR3 nucleotides: TGTGCCAGCAGCCAAGATTATGAGGCCTCTGGAAACACCATATATTTT.

The V and J genes are TRBV29-1 and TRBJ1-1; D gene uncertain. The CDR3 sequence is 11 residues long. Trimming took off 7 bases at V and 4 bases at J, with 10 bases between the two ends. CDR1 is SQVTM, CDR2 ANQGSEA, per germline. The CDR3 sequence: CSAKGLTEAFF. As DNA, the CDR3 is TGCAGCGCGAAAGGGCTCACTGAAGCTTTCTTT.

This chain joins TRBV5-1 and TRBJ1-2; 7 nucleotides agree with TRBD1. The V gene end was trimmed by 4 bases and the J gene end by 8 bases; junction bases not matched to a gene: 14. Germline-derived CDR1 and CDR2 are SGHRS and YFSETQ. The CDR3 consists of 15 residues. The CDR3 spells CASSVWDSEAEGYTF. CDR3 coding DNA: TGCGCCAGCAGCGTCTGGGACAGCGAAGCAGAGGGCTACACCTTC.

V gene TRBV19 combines with J gene TRBJ1-3; D might be TRBD1 (5 bases). The CDR3 totals 16 residues. CDR1 and CDR2 (germline): LNHDA, SQIVND (reference sequence). The V end lost 2 bases, the J end lost 3 bases, and 14 bases lay between the germline ends. CDR3 in amino acids: CASSISGPAGGNTIYF. The CDR3 DNA reads as TGTGCCAGTAGTATATCGGGACCCGCCGGTGGAAACACCATATATTTT.

This clonotype was observed at least ten times. The junction shows a germline mismatch at one end, possibly a read error. The chain recombines TRBV3-1 with TRBJ1-1; D not certain. Germline assignment: CDR1 LGHDT and CDR2 YNNKEL (reference sequence). The CDR3 loop spans 15 amino acids. The DNA of the CDR3 is TGTGCCAGCAGCGAGTTACCGGGATTAAACACTGAAACTTTCTTT. It codes for CASSELPGLNTETFF.

The table lists this clonotype with many counts. This sequence joins TRBV5-1 and TRBJ1-1; 7 bases match TRBD1. The CDR3 has 15 amino acids. Trimming cost V 4 bases and J 4 bases; bases outside gene matches: 10. Germline CDR1 SGHRS, CDR2 YFSETQ. CDR3 sequence: CASSIGQEMGTEAFF. In DNA, the CDR3 is TGCGCCAGCAGCATTGGACAGGAAATGGGCACTGAAGCTTTCTTT.

This clonotype was recorded many times. The V and J genes are TRBV7-2 and TRBJ2-6; perhaps TRBD2 as D (7 bases). The length of the CDR3 is 17 residues. V lost 5 bases, J lost 8 bases, and 22 bases lay in between. Per the germline V gene, CDR1 is SGHTA and CDR2 is FQGNSA. CDR3 nucleotides: TGTGCCAGCAGCCCACCGGGGGGCGGGGCGGGATCCAACGTCCTGACTTTC. This gives the protein CASSPPGGGAGSNVLTF.

This clonotype appeared many times. J is TRBJ2-5 and V is TRBV2; TRBD1 matches 7 bases. The CDR3 is made up of 15 amino acids. With 6 bases clipped from V and 1 base from J, the junction kept 8 bases outside the gene matches. Germline loops: CDR1 SNHLY, CDR2 FYNNEI. The CDR3 DNA is TGTGCCAGCAGCACCTTCGGGGACAGCCAAGAGACCCAGTACTTC. It is translated as CASSTFGDSQETQYF.

The CDR3 nucleotides read TGTGCCAGCAGCGCCTTAGAGTCTTGGACAGATACGCAGTATTTT. It translates to CASSALESWTDTQYF. The genes are TRBV9 and TRBJ2-3; D not certain. CDR3 length equals 15 residues. V dropped 3 bases and J dropped 3 bases, with 14 bases sitting between them. Germline loops: CDR1 SGDLS, CDR2 YYNGEE. Together with reference TRBV9 and TRBJ2-3, the CDR3 gives the full variable domain: DSGVTQTPKHLITATGQRVTLRCSPRSGDLSVYWYQQSLDQGLQFLIQYYNGEERAKGNILERFSAQQFPDLHSELNLSSLELGDSALYFCASSALESWTDTQYFGPGTRLTVL.

This clonotype was picked up many times. The rearrangement joins TRBV7-2 to TRBJ2-7; maybe TRBD1 (7 bases). V lost 5 bases and J lost 5, with 16 bases in between. This CDR3 is built from 14 residues. The germline V gene has CDR1 SGHTA and CDR2 FQGNSA. In nucleotides, the CDR3 is TGTGCCAGCAGCCTCCGGAGGGACAGCCACGAGCAGTACTTC. It encodes CASSLRRDSHEQYF.

This clonotype has ten or more counts. The chain joins TRBV3-1 to TRBJ2-1, with D unresolved. The length of the CDR3 is 11 residues. Germline values: CDR1 LGHDT, CDR2 YNNKEL (reference sequence). With 6 bases removed from V and 8 bases from J, the gap between germline ends came to 8 bases. The CDR3 loop is CASSYIDEQFF. The CDR3 coding sequence is TGTGCCAGCAGTTATATAGATGAGCAGTTCTTC.

The sample holds many counts of this clonotype. The chain employs TRBV10-2 and TRBJ1-5, with D tentatively TRBD1 (6 bases). The V gene lost 5 bases and the J gene lost 0 bases, with 14 bases spanning the gap. Germline CDR1 WSHSY, CDR2 SAAADI. This CDR3 is built from 16 residues. The CDR3 is CASSTGDNYSNQPQHF. CDR3 bases: TGCGCCAGCAGTACCGGGGACAACTATAGCAATCAGCCCCAGCATTTT.

This clonotype appeared many times. The CDR3 region is CASRIAGLSTDTQYF. DNA for the CDR3: TGTGCCAGCAGGATAGCGGGGCTGAGCACAGATACGCAGTATTTT. J is TRBJ2-3 and V is TRBV7-2; 8 bases align to TRBD2. Trimming at V came to 6 bases and at J to 0 bases, leaving 5 bases not matched to a gene. Germline-derived CDR1 and CDR2 are SGHTA and FQGNSA. This CDR3 contains 15 residues.

At least ten counts were recorded for this clonotype. The rearrangement links TRBV27 to TRBJ2-7, with 13 positions matching TRBD2. This CDR3 spans 15 amino acids. The ends lost 6 bases at V and 0 bases at J; junction bases unmatched: 2. Germline CDR1 reads MNHEY; CDR2 reads SMNVEV (reference sequence). The CDR3 region has the DNA TGTGCCAGCAGGGGACTAGCGGGGAACTCCTACGAGCAGTACTTC. This encodes CASRGLAGNSYEQYF.

This clonotype was seen repeatedly, ten times or more. The gene calls are TRBV20-1 and TRBJ2-3; the D call may be TRBD1 or TRBD2 (6 bases each). The germline V and J ends were trimmed by 1 base and 0 bases, with 14 bases remaining between them. The CDR3 totals 16 residues. CDR1 and CDR2 (germline): DFQATT, SNEGSKA (reference sequence). CDR3 DNA sequence: TGCAGTGCTAGAGGCCCGGGGGCCACTAGCACAGATACGCAGTATTTT. Translating gives CSARGPGATSTDTQYF.

This clonotype was recorded many times. This chain connects TRBV7-2 to TRBJ2-3; D possibly corresponds to TRBD2 (6 bases). The length of the CDR3 is 15 residues. V was trimmed by 5 bases and J by 2 bases, leaving 14 bases between them. Germline assignment: CDR1 SGHTA and CDR2 FQGNSA. CDR3 sequence: CASSPRRENTDTQYF. CDR3 DNA sequence: TGTGCCAGCAGCCCTCGACGGGAGAACACAGATACGCAGTATTTT.